Listed below are T cell receptor beta chains from one sample, sequenced in a study of cytotoxic CD8 clonotypes in ibrutinib-treated CLL. Clones were sequenced by immunoSEQ multiplex PCR, and TCRdb holds only the in-frame ones, with some missing. The table has 190,000 or so clones, about 72% seen once. Specimen: PBMCs, collected after 24 months of ibrutinib treatment. These receptors were obtained from a human donor with chronic lymphocytic leukemia. The CDR3 runs from the conserved cysteine through the conserved F or W. Each record gives: J gene, V gene, CDR3 length, clone size, D gene, CDR3 protein, CDR3 DNA. A D gene is named only where the DNA matches it firmly. Part of the rows lack a size; the others show once, few, many or a class for expanded clones.

TRBJ1-5 TRBV6-6 11 once NA CASSLTEPQHF TGTGCCAGCAGCCTCACGGAGCCCCAGCATTTT
TRBJ2-2 TRBV4-3 16 once NA CASSQDITLVTGELFF TGCGCCAGCAGCCAAGATATTACGCTAGTCACCGGGGAGCTGTTTTTT
TRBJ2-7 TRBV2 15 NA TRBD2 CASSPLAGPSYEQYF TGTGCCAGCAGTCCGTTAGCGGGGCCCTCCTACGAGCAGTACTTC
TRBJ1-3 TRBV7-8 14 NA NA CASSLGSAGNTIYF TGTGCCAGCAGCTTAGGGTCAGCTGGAAACACCATATATTTT
TRBJ2-7 TRBV7-6 14 NA NA CASSPRTPHYEQYF TGTGCCAGCAGCCCCCGGACACCCCACTACGAGCAGTACTTC
TRBJ1-5 TRBV6-1 13 NA NA CASRGDSNQPQHF TGTGCCAGCCGAGGGGATAGCAATCAGCCCCAGCATTTT
TRBJ1-2 TRBV9 16 few NA CASSVASGITNYGYTF TGTGCCAGCAGCGTAGCTTCCGGCATCACTAACTATGGCTACACCTTC
TRBJ2-3 TRBV27 11 NA NA CASSLGGTQYF TGTGCCAGCAGTCTAGGGGGTACGCAGTATTTT
TRBJ2-7 TRBV5-8 16 once NA CASSKALRTPGYEQYF TGTGCCAGCAGTAAAGCACTAAGGACACCGGGTTACGAGCAGTACTTC
TRBJ2-5 TRBV7-8 19 NA TRBD2 CASSSLASGKKGQYETQYF TGTGCCAGCAGCTCCCTCGCTAGCGGGAAGAAGGGGCAGTATGAGACCCAGTACTTC
TRBJ2-7 TRBV4-1 17 once NA CASSQDGPLAPAYEQYF TGCGCCAGCAGCCAAGACGGACCGCTCGCACCCGCCTACGAGCAGTACTTC
TRBJ2-1 TRBV28 14 NA NA CASSTLTVYNEQFF TGTGCCAGCAGTACACTGACAGTCTACAATGAGCAGTTCTTC
TRBJ1-1 TRBV29-1 13 NA NA CSVEDSRRTEAFF TGCAGCGTTGAAGACAGCAGGAGGACTGAAGCTTTCTTT
TRBJ2-7 TRBV5-6 12 NA NA CASSLVTYEQYF TGTGCCAGCAGCTTAGTTACCTACGAGCAGTACTTC
TRBJ2-7 TRBV5-4 14 NA TRBD1 CASSLVQGAGQQYF TGTGCCAGCAGCTTGGTTCAGGGGGCGGGGCAGCAGTACTTC
TRBJ2-1 TRBV5-4 14 NA TRBD1 CASSQGQGYNEQFF TGTGCCAGCAGCCAAGGACAGGGGTACAATGAGCAGTTCTTC
TRBJ2-7 TRBV5-4 13 NA NA CASSLPGVYEQYF TGTGCCAGCAGCCTCCCTGGGGTTTACGAGCAGTACTTC
TRBJ2-1 TRBV6-1 13 once TRBD1 CAIRQGAHNEQFF TGTGCCATTCGACAGGGGGCCCACAATGAGCAGTTCTTC
TRBJ2-2 TRBV6-5 15 NA TRBD1 CASSLGTGNTGELFF TGTGCCAGCAGTTTGGGGACAGGCAACACCGGGGAGCTGTTTTTT
TRBJ1-4 TRBV9 13 NA NA CASSVATGSALFF TGTGCCAGCAGCGTAGCTACGGGGAGTGCACTGTTTTTT
TRBJ2-7 TRBV28 13 few TRBD2 CASRRDYEYEQYF TGTGCCAGCAGACGGGACTATGAATACGAGCAGTACTTC
TRBJ2-7 TRBV6-1 14 NA NA CASSEGGVHRRLHF TGTGCCAGCAGTGAAGGAGGGGTACACCGGCGTCTACACTTC
TRBJ2-3 TRBV7-9 16 NA NA CASKSPGGHLTDTQYF TGTGCCAGCAAATCTCCGGGGGGACACCTCACAGATACGCAGTATTTT
TRBJ2-1 TRBV30 12 NA NA CAWRTNIAEQFF TGTGCCTGGAGGACGAACATTGCCGAGCAGTTCTTC
TRBJ2-3 TRBV9 14 NA NA CASSPSPTGSTGYF TGTGCCAGCAGCCCCTCTCCGACAGGATCGACGGGGTATTTT
TRBJ2-3 TRBV25-1 15 NA TRBD2 CASSLGREGRNTQYF TGTGCCAGCAGTCTTGGGCGGGAGGGCCGGAATACGCAGTATTTT
TRBJ1-2 TRBV9 18 NA NA CASSVASLEQYFNYGYTF TGTGCCAGCAGCGTAGCTTCTCTCGAACAGTACTTTAACTATGGCTACACCTTC
TRBJ1-1 TRBV5-4 14 NA NA CASSNKNKNTEAFF TGTGCCAGCAGCAACAAGAACAAGAACACTGAAGCTTTCTTT
TRBJ1-2 TRBV29-1 11 NA NA CSVPKTDGYTF TGCAGCGTCCCTAAGACTGATGGCTACACCTTC
TRBJ2-5 TRBV28 14 NA NA CASSYPQGGETQYF TGTGCCAGCAGCTACCCTCAGGGCGGCGAGACCCAGTACTTC
TRBJ2-5 TRBV30 11 NA NA CAWSELEAQYF TGTGCCTGGAGTGAGCTGGAGGCCCAGTACTTC
TRBJ2-1 TRBV7-2 15 NA NA CASSLGGTHYNEQFF TGTGCCAGCAGCTTAGGCGGGACCCACTACAATGAGCAGTTCTTC
TRBJ1-1 TRBV30 13 once NA CAWSDFDRTEAFF TGTGCCTGGAGTGACTTCGACAGAACTGAAGCTTTCTTT
TRBJ2-5 TRBV7-2 15 NA NA CASSLRGGGWETQYF TGTGCCAGCAGCTTAAGGGGAGGGGGTTGGGAGACCCAGTACTTC
TRBJ2-7 TRBV5-1 17 NA NA CASSFGSGTSGVMEQYF NA
TRBJ2-6 TRBV18 15 NA TRBD2 CASSPPGGGANVLTF TGTGCCAGCTCACCCCCGGGAGGGGGGGCCAACGTCCTGACTTTC
TRBJ2-7 TRBV2 17 many TRBD2 CASRLGGTSGKGGEQYF TGTGCCAGCAGATTGGGAGGGACTAGCGGGAAGGGGGGCGAGCAGTACTTC
TRBJ2-7 TRBV5-1 16 NA TRBD2 CASSSDNTSVSYEQYF TGCGCCAGCAGCTCGGACAATACTAGCGTTTCGTACGAGCAGTACTTC
TRBJ2-1 TRBV4-3 15 once NA CASSQGEESVNEQFF TGCGCCAGCAGCCAGGGCGAAGAATCAGTCAATGAGCAGTTCTTC
TRBJ1-1 TRBV9 14 NA TRBD1 CASSLGQGDTEAFF TGTGCCAGCAGCCTAGGACAGGGTGACACTGAAGCTTTCTTT
TRBJ1-4 TRBV5-6 14 NA NA CASSSGTTDEKLFF TGTGCCAGCAGCTCCGGGACGACAGATGAAAAACTGTTTTTT
TRBJ2-7 TRBV2 15 NA NA CASIGDRINSYEQYF TGTGCCAGCATCGGAGATAGAATAAATTCCTACGAGCAGTACTTC
TRBJ2-7 TRBV18 13 NA TRBD2 CASSQTTSGEQYF TGTGCCAGCTCACAAACGACTAGCGGGGAGCAGTACTTC
TRBJ2-3 TRBV6-5 13 NA NA CASSYVRQDTQYF TGTGCCAGCAGTTACGTTCGGCAAGATACGCAGTATTTT
TRBJ1-2 TRBV30 15 NA NA CAWRPIMADNYGYTF TGTGCCTGGAGGCCCATTATGGCAGACAACTATGGCTACACCTTC
TRBJ1-5 TRBV6-5 13 few NA CASSQLGNQPQHF TGTGCCAGCAGTCAACTGGGCAATCAGCCCCAGCATTTT
TRBJ2-1 TRBV9 15 NA NA CASSAAGSTGYEQFF TGTGCCAGCAGCGCCGCCGGCTCCACGGGCTATGAGCAGTTCTTC
TRBJ2-7 TRBV30 14 NA TRBD1 CAWSNGQGRHEQYF TGTGCCTGGAGTAATGGACAGGGGCGCCACGAGCAGTACTTC
TRBJ1-2 TRBV15 18 NA NA CATSGGKEELTGFYGYTF TGTGCCACCAGCGGGGGTAAAGAGGAACTGACAGGCTTCTATGGCTACACCTTC
TRBJ1-2 TRBV6-4 13 few NA CASRADRDYGYTF TGTGCCAGCAGAGCGGACAGAGACTATGGCTACACCTTC
TRBJ2-1 TRBV30 12 NA NA CAWSHAYNEQFF TGTGCCTGGAGTCATGCCTACAATGAGCAGTTCTTC
TRBJ1-3 TRBV29-1 14 NA NA CSVLTGDSGNTIYF TGCAGCGTGCTGACAGGCGACTCTGGAAACACCATATATTTT
TRBJ2-7 TRBV6-1 13 few TRBD1 CASRLTGVYEQYF TGTGCCAGCAGGCTGACAGGGGTCTACGAGCAGTACTTC
TRBJ1-4 TRBV28 11 NA NA CASSFGEKLFF TGTGCCAGCAGTTTCGGTGAAAAACTGTTTTTT